This TCR beta chain was obtained from a study of siplizumab effects on memory and regulatory T cells. The method was immunoSEQ multiplex PCR; TCRdb's version includes in-frame clones alone and lacks a portion of them. The repertoire holds about 110,000 clones, with around 90% as singletons. The CDR3 totals 15 residues. Trimming cost V 6 bases and J 3 bases; bases outside gene matches: 10. Germline V CDR1 and CDR2: SQVTM, ANQGSEA. Sequenced: Tregs sorted from blood. This clonotype originated in a human donor in good health. The genes are TRBV29-1 and TRBJ2-2, with 7 bases that match TRBD2. The CDR3 DNA follows: TGCAGCGTCGGTAGAACTAGCGCGTACACCGGGGAGCTGTTTTTT. Translation: CSVGRTSAYTGELFF.